This is a list of T cell receptor beta chains from one sample in a study of T-cell reconstitution after alpha-beta-depleted transplantation in children. TCRdb passed the PCR reads through MiXCR, listing each CDR3 protein once. The data show approximately 240,000 distinct CDR3 sequences, under 13% seen once. Here the sequenced sample was PBMCs, taken before TCRalphabeta/CD19-depleted stem cell transplant. The origin of the receptors is a child less than two years old with acute myeloid leukemia, due to receive a stem cell transplant. Both conserved end residues are part of each CDR3. Fields, in order: D gene, J gene, clone size, V gene, CDR3 protein, CDR3 DNA. D genes are given only for firm matches. Expanded clones are given a class, and other clones once, few, many or no size at all.

NA	TRBJ1-5	many	TRBV27	CASSLQGRQPQHF	TGTGCCAGCAGTTTACAGGGGCGGCAGCCCCAGCATTTT
NA	TRBJ1-2	NA	TRBV12-3/TRBV12-4	CASSHDRRGGYTF	TGTGCCAGCAGCCACGATCGACGGGGGGGCTACACCTTC
NA	TRBJ2-7	NA	TRBV27	CASSLKPPGLLGNEQYF	TGTGCCAGCAGTTTAAAGCCCCCGGGACTTCTTGGCAACGAGCAGTACTTC
TRBD2	TRBJ2-2	NA	TRBV4-2	CASSQGLAGVGGELFF	TGTGCCAGCAGCCAAGGACTAGCGGGAGTGGGCGGGGAGCTGTTTTTT
NA	TRBJ2-3	many	TRBV7-3	CASSLQSADTQYF	TGTGCCAGCAGCTTACAGAGCGCAGATACGCAGTATTTT
NA	TRBJ2-3	few	TRBV7-2	CASSLQGGRADTQYF	TGTGCCAGCAGCTTGCAAGGGGGGAGGGCAGATACGCAGTATTTT
TRBD2	TRBJ2-7	many	TRBV4-3	CASSPQIGRGYEQYF	TGCGCCAGCAGCCCCCAAATCGGGAGGGGGTACGAGCAGTACTTC
NA	TRBJ2-1	many	TRBV11-1	CASSLSRGGLGPRVYNEQFF	TGTGCCAGCAGCTTAAGCAGGGGTGGTCTGGGGCCTAGGGTATACAATGAGCAGTTCTTC
TRBD2	TRBJ2-3	NA	TRBV19	CASSRGLAGDTQYF	TGTGCCAGTAGCCGGGGACTAGCGGGAGATACGCAGTATTTT
TRBD1	TRBJ2-1	many	TRBV7-2	CASSPQTGNNEQFF	TGTGCCAGCAGTCCCCAGACAGGGAACAATGAGCAGTTCTTC